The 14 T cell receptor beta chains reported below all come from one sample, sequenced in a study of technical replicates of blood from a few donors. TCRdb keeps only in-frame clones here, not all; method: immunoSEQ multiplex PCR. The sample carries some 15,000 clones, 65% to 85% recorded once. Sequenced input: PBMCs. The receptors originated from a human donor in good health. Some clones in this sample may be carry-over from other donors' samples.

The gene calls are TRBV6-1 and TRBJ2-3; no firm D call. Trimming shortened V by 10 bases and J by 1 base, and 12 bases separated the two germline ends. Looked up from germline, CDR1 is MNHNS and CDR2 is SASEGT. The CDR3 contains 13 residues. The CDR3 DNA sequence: TGTGCCACCCACCAGAGCGGCACAGATACGCAGTATTTT. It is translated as CATHQSGTDTQYF.

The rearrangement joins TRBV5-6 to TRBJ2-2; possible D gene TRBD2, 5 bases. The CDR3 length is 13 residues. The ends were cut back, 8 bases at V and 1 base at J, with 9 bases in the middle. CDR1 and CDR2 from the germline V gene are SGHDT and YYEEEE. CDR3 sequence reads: CASGSRNTGELFF. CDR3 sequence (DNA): TGTGCCAGTGGGAGTCGGAACACCGGGGAGCTGTTTTTT.

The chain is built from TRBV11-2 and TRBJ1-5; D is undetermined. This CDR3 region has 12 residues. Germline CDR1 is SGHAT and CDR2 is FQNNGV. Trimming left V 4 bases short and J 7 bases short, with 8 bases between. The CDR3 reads CASSYSGQPQHF. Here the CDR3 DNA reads TGTGCCAGCAGCTATAGCGGGCAGCCCCAGCATTTT.

CDR3 loop: CASSFEGLAAYNEQFF. The DNA of the CDR3 is TGTGCCAGCAGTTTTGAGGGTCTAGCGGCTTACAATGAGCAGTTCTTC. The chain carries TRBV27 and TRBJ2-1; 7 nucleotides match TRBD2. Germline V lookup: CDR1 MNHEY, CDR2 SMNVEV (reference sequence). The V and J ends lost 3 bases and 4 bases, in that order; junction bases with no gene match: 9. The CDR3 extends over 16 amino acids.

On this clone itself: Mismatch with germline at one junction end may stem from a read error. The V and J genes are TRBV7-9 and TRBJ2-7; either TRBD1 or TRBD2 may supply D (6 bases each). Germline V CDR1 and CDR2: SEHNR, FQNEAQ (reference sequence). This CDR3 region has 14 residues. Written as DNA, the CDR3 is TGTGCCAGCATCTTAGGGGGGCTCCTCTACGAGCAGTACTTC. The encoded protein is CASILGGLLYEQYF.

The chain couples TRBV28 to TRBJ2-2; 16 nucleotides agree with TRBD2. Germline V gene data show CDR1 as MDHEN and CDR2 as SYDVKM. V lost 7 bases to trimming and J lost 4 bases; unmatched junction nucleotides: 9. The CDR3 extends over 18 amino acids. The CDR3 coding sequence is TGTGCCAGCATGGGGACTAGCGGGAGGGCCAGAGGCACCGGGGAGCTGTTTTTT. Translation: CASMGTSGRARGTGELFF.

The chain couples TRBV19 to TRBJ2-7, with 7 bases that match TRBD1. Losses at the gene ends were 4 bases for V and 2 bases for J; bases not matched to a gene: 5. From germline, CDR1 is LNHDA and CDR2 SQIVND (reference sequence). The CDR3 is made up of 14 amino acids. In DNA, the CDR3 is TGTGCCAGTAGTAGGGAAACAGGGGCCTACGAGCAGTACTTC. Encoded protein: CASSRETGAYEQYF.

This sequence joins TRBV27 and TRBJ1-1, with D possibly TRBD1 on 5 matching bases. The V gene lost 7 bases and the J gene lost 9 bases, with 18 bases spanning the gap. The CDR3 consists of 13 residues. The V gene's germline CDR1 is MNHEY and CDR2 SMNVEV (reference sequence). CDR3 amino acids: CASNRLGGEKAFF. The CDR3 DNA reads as TGTGCCAGCAATAGGCTTGGAGGGGAAAAAGCTTTCTTT.

The CDR3 region is CASSFGQSYGYTF. In nucleotides, the CDR3 is TGTGCCAGCAGCTTCGGACAGAGCTATGGCTACACCTTC. The chain carries TRBV5-6 and TRBJ1-2; D may be TRBD1 (6 bases). Looked up from germline, CDR1 is SGHDT and CDR2 is YYEEEE. The CDR3 runs 13 residues. V lost 2 bases and J 4 bases, leaving 9 bases between the germline ends.

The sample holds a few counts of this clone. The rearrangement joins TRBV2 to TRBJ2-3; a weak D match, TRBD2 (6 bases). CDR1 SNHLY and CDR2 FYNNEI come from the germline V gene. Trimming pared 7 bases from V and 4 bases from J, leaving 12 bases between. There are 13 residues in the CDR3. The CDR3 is CASTKDYADTQYF. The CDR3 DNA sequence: TGTGCCAGCACTAAGGACTACGCAGATACGCAGTATTTT.

In DNA form, the CDR3 reads TGTGCCAGCAGCCTCAGACAGGCTGAGACCCAGTACTTC. This gives the protein CASSLRQAETQYF. This chain uses TRBV2 with TRBJ2-5, with a weak D call TRBD1 (6 bases). The V and J ends lost 6 bases and 5 bases respectively, with 13 bases between them. The germline V gene encodes CDR1 SNHLY and CDR2 FYNNEI. The CDR3 is 13 residues long. Looking up the rest from reference TRBV2 and TRBJ2-5 gives the full variable domain: EPEVTQTPSHQVTQMGQEVILRCVPISNHLYFYWYRQILGQKVEFLVSFYNNEISEKSEIFDDQFSVERPDGSNFTLKIRSTKLEDSAMYFCASSLRQAETQYFGPGTRLLVL.

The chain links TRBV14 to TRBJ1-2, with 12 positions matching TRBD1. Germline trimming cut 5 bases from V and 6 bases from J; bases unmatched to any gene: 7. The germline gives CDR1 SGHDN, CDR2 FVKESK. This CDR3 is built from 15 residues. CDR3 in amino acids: CASSGGTGGKNGYTF. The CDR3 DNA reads TGTGCCAGCAGCGGAGGGACAGGGGGCAAGAATGGCTACACCTTC.

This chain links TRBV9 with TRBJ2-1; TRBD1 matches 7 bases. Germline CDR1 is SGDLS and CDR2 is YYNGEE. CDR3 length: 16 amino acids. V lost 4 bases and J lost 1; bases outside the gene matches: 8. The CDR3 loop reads CASSPHTGQSYNEQFF. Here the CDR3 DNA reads TGTGCCAGCAGCCCCCACACGGGACAGTCCTACAATGAGCAGTTCTTC.

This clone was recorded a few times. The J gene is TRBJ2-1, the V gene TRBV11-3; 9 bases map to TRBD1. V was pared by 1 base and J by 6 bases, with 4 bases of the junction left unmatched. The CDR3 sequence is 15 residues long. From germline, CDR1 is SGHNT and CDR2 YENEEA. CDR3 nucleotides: TGTGCCAGCAGCTTAGGGACAGGGGCTTTCAATGAGCAGTTCTTC. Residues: CASSLGTGAFNEQFF.